This T cell receptor (beta chain) was retrieved from a study of blood T cell repertoires in COVID-19. The wider study: Samples came from the United States, Italy and Spain, spanning acute and convalescent COVID-19. The cDNA or gDNA used as material had been derived from T cells, B-cell-depleted T cells, or PBMCs.

This CDR3 region has 13 residues. The trim removed 4 bases at V and 3 bases at J, leaving 1 base unmatched. Germline assignment: CDR1 SEHNR and CDR2 FQNEAQ (reference sequence). Per the study methods: Estimation of nucleated cell counts relied on the amplification of reference gene primers. Sequencing used immunoSEQ multiplex PCR; TCRdb keeps in-frame clones, though not all of them. The V and J calls and clone size were taken over from that table, and D and trimming were inferred from the DNA. The repertoire holds approximately 190,000 clones, with around 84% as singletons. The clonotype originates from a man aged 25-45 years with active or convalescent COVID-19. Sequencing was carried out using peripheral blood. This chain connects TRBV7-9 to TRBJ1-1; 8 bases are shared with TRBD1. The CDR3 sequence: CASSSQGDTEAFF. In DNA, the CDR3 is TGTGCCAGCAGCTCACAGGGGGACACTGAAGCTTTCTTT.